This T cell receptor beta chain stems from a study of T cell repertoires in cytomegalovirus infection. Ten or more counts support this clonotype. Via MiXCR, TCRdb re-called the reads, giving one row per CDR3 protein. The data contain 130,000 or so distinct CDR3 sequences, 5.5% to 7% of them singletons. The sample taken for sequencing was PBMCs. This receptor was taken from a human donor in good health (CMV status not recorded). Some clones in this sample may be carry-over from other donors' samples.

This CDR3 is CASSHPNLRLADNEQFF. In DNA, the CDR3 is TGTGCCAGCAGCCATCCTAACCTTCGGCTAGCGGATAATGAGCAGTTCTTC. The chain is built from TRBV7-2 and TRBJ2-1; TRBD2 agrees at 7 bases. The CDR3 runs to 17 residues. The V gene's germline CDR1 is SGHTA and CDR2 FQGNSA. V gave up 5 bases and J gave up 7 bases; unmatched junction bases: 17.